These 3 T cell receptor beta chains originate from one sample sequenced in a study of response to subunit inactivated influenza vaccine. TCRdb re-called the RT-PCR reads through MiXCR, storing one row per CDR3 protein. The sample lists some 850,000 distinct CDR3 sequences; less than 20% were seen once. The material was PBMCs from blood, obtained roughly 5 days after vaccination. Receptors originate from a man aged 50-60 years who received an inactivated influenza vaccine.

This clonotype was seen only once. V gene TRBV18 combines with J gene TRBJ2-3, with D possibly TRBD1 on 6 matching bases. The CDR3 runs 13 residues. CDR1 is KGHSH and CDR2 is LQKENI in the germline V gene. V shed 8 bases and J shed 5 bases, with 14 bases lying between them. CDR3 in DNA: TGTGCCAGCACGACAGGCTATGAAGATACGCAGTATTTT. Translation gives CASTTGYEDTQYF. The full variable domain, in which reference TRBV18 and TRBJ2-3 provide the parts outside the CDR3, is NAGVMQNPRHLVRRRGQEARLRCSPMKGHSHVYWYRQLPEEGLKFMVYLQKENIIDESGMPKERFSAEFPKEGPSILRIQQVVRGDSAAYFCASTTGYEDTQYFGPGTRLTVL.

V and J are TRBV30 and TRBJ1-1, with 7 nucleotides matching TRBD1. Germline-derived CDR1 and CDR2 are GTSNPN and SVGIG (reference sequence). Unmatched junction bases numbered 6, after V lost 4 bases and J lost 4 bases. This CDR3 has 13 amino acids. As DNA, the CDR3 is TGTGCCTGGAATAACCAGGGGGGCACTGAAGCTTTCTTT. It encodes CAWNNQGGTEAFF.

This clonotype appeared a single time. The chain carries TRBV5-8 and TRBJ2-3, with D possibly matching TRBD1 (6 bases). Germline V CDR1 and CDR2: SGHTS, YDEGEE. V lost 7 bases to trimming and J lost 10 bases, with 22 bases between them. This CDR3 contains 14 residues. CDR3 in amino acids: CASGGLFRGEAQYF. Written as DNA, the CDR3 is TGTGCCAGCGGGGGCCTCTTCAGGGGTGAGGCGCAGTATTTT.